This T cell receptor beta chain emerged from a study of blood T cell repertoires in COVID-19. At the level of the study: The samples span acute and convalescent COVID-19 from the United States, Italy and Spain.

Original data processing: Estimation of nucleated cell counts was performed using reference gene primer amplification. Libraries were prepared by immunoSEQ multiplex PCR; TCRdb keeps only in-frame clonotypes and omits some of them. V and J calls and clone size come straight from that table; D and trimming were deduced from the DNA. Here the sample spans tens of thousands of clones, about 91% being singletons. The sequenced material came from peripheral blood. The sequence derives from a man in his forties or fifties with acute or convalescent COVID-19.

Here the CDR3 reads CASSLVTGAGTEAFF. CDR3 coding DNA: TGCGCCAGCAGCTTGGTTACAGGGGCGGGCACTGAAGCTTTCTTT. The rearrangement links TRBV5-1 to TRBJ1-1; 7 positions agree with TRBD1. With V trimmed by 0 bases and J by 4 bases, 6 bases remained unmatched. The germline V gene encodes CDR1 SGHRS and CDR2 YFSETQ. The CDR3 sequence is 15 residues long.